Given below is one T cell receptor (beta chain) in context. The data belong to a study of cytomegalovirus exposure and HLA in healthy donors. Primers for the PCR totalled 60 Vbeta and 13 Jbeta. Assay: immunoSEQ multiplex PCR; the TCRdb copy retains only in-frame clones and omits some. The sample contains 110,000 to 150,000 clones, over 8% of which appear only once. Sequencing was carried out using PBMCs. The TCR sequence derives from a male donor in good health and CMV-seronegative.

DNA for the CDR3: TGTGCCAGCAGCTTGGACTGGGGGGGATACACAGATACGCAGTATTTT. Translated: CASSLDWGGYTDTQYF. The chain employs TRBV5-4 and TRBJ2-3; 7 bases fit TRBD2. V shed 0 bases, J shed 2 bases, and the junction held 6 bases outside the gene matches. CDR3 length equals 16 residues. CDR1 is SGHNT, CDR2 YYREEE, per germline (reference sequence).